These 14 T cell receptor beta chains were sequenced from one sample in a study of T-cell reconstitution after alpha-beta-depleted transplantation in children. This sample's TCRbeta library carried unique molecular identifier barcodes. Each CDR3 protein is one row after TCRdb ran MiXCR on the PCR reads. The data hold some 200,000 distinct CDR3 sequences, with approximately 9% observed a single time. The starting material was PBMCs from the stem cell graft donor, obtained from the stem cell graft. The receptors shown here come from a human donor who donated a stem cell graft to a child with acute lymphoblastic leukemia.

This chain connects TRBV11-3 to TRBJ2-3; D is undetermined. CDR3 size: 15 residues. CDR1 is SGHNT and CDR2 is YENEEA in the germline V gene. With 5 bases removed from V and 6 bases from J, the gap between germline ends came to 18 bases. CDR3 sequence (DNA): TGTGCCAGCAGCACCGGACGTCGAGATTTGGATACGCAGTATTTT. Its translation is CASSTGRRDLDTQYF.

The chain is built from TRBV11-1 and TRBJ2-3; possibly TRBD1 or TRBD2 for D (5 bases each). The V gene's germline CDR1 is SGHAT and CDR2 FQDESV (reference sequence). The CDR3 consists of 17 residues. The germline V and J ends were trimmed by 3 bases and 6 bases, with 22 bases remaining between them. Written as DNA, the CDR3 is TGTGCCAGCAGCTTTGATGAGGGACCAACGCTGGGGGATACGCAGTATTTT. This gives the protein CASSFDEGPTLGDTQYF.

The V gene is TRBV20-1, the J gene TRBJ1-5; perhaps TRBD1 as D (5 bases). Trimming pared 6 bases from V and 5 bases from J, leaving 17 bases between. The germline gives CDR1 DFQATT, CDR2 SNEGSKA (reference sequence). This CDR3 is 14 amino acids long. The CDR3 nucleotides read TGCAGTGCGCAAAAGTGGGGGTCCTATCAGCCCCAGCATTTT. Translating it yields CSAQKWGSYQPQHF.

J is TRBJ1-2 and V is TRBV7-9, with D uncertain. Germline-derived CDR1 and CDR2 are SEHNR and FQNEAQ (reference sequence). V was shortened by 8 bases and J by 7 bases, with 2 bases between the two germline ends. CDR3 length equals 8 residues. The CDR3 is CASGGYTF. The CDR3 DNA sequence: TGTGCCAGCGGTGGCTACACCTTC.

Ten or more counts support this clonotype. The gene calls are TRBV13 and TRBJ2-7; no reliable D call. This CDR3 has 11 residues. Germline V gene lookup returns CDR1 PRHDT and CDR2 FYEKMQ (reference sequence). Trimming took off 3 bases at V and 5 bases at J, with 5 bases between the two ends. This CDR3 reads CASSFLNEQYF. In DNA, the CDR3 is TGTGCCAGCAGCTTTCTCAACGAGCAGTACTTC.

This clonotype has at least ten counts. The chain has TRBV12-3 or TRBV12-4 and TRBJ2-1; 7 positions match TRBD1. The V segment lost 3 bases and the J segment 8 bases; nucleotides outside the gene matches: 7. The CDR3 consists of 14 residues. CDR3 region: CASSLERQGHEQFF. The CDR3 nucleotides read TGTGCCAGCAGTTTGGAAAGACAGGGTCATGAGCAGTTCTTC.

This clonotype was found many times. The chain joins TRBV7-9 to TRBJ2-3; TRBD2 is a possible D gene (6 bases). V gave up 2 bases and J gave up 2 bases, with 11 bases separating them. There are 15 residues in the CDR3. The germline CDR1 and CDR2 sequences are SEHNR and FQNEAQ (reference sequence). In DNA, the CDR3 is TGTGCCAGCAGCTTAACTAGCAGACACACAGATACGCAGTATTTT. It translates to CASSLTSRHTDTQYF.

The chain links TRBV5-1 to TRBJ2-4, with 8 bases identical to TRBD2. This CDR3 region has 14 residues. The J segment lost 14 bases and the V segment lost 2 bases, leaving 12 bases of the junction unmatched. Germline-derived CDR1 and CDR2 are SGHRS and YFSETQ. The CDR3 coding sequence is TGCGCCAGCAGCTTCGACCGGACGGACGGGGGGGAGTACTTC. It codes for CASSFDRTDGGEYF. The variable domain in full, completed from reference TRBV5-1 and TRBJ2-4, reads KAGVTQTPRYLIKTRGQQVTLSCSPISGHRSVSWYQQTPGQGLQFLFEYFSETQRNKGNFPGRFSGRQFSNSRSEMNVSTLELGDSALYLCASSFDRTDGGEYFGAGTRLSVL.

This clonotype has at least ten counts. This rearrangement joins TRBV5-1 to TRBJ2-1; perhaps TRBD2 as D (5 bases). The germline V gene encodes CDR1 SGHRS and CDR2 YFSETQ. V was pared by 4 bases and J by 8 bases, with 16 bases between. CDR3 length: 14 amino acids. The CDR3 protein is CASSLGPGGHEQFF. In DNA form, the CDR3 reads TGCGCCAGCAGCCTAGGACCAGGAGGCCATGAGCAGTTCTTC. Together with reference TRBV5-1 and TRBJ2-1, the CDR3 gives the full variable domain: KAGVTQTPRYLIKTRGQQVTLSCSPISGHRSVSWYQQTPGQGLQFLFEYFSETQRNKGNFPGRFSGRQFSNSRSEMNVSTLELGDSALYLCASSLGPGGHEQFFGPGTRLTVL.

This clonotype was observed a few times. The J gene is TRBJ1-5, the V gene TRBV2, with a possible D match to TRBD1 (5 bases). This CDR3 contains 13 residues. V was shortened by 8 bases and J by 2 bases, with 10 bases between the two germline ends. Germline CDR1 reads SNHLY; CDR2 reads FYNNEI. CDR3 sequence: CASGRQRNQPQHF. CDR3 sequence (DNA): TGTGCCAGCGGCAGACAGCGCAATCAGCCCCAGCATTTT.

This clonotype appeared a few times. The CDR3 coding sequence is TGTGCCAGTAGTATCAAAGTGGGACAGGGGCCTTCGCAGTTCTTC. This encodes CASSIKVGQGPSQFF. V usage is TRBV19 and J usage is TRBJ2-1; 10 bases are shared with TRBD1. This CDR3 has 15 residues. After removal of 3 bases from V and 12 bases from J, the junction contained 11 bases not matched to a gene. Germline V gives CDR1 LNHDA, CDR2 SQIVND (reference sequence).

This clonotype was picked up many times. This rearrangement joins TRBV27 to TRBJ2-3; tentative D call: TRBD1 (5 bases). Trimming cost V 7 bases and J 2 bases, with 13 bases left between them. CDR3 size: 14 residues. Germline assignment: CDR1 MNHEY and CDR2 SMNVEV (reference sequence). The CDR3 is CASTRLDNTDTQYF. CDR3 nucleotides: TGTGCCAGCACCCGATTGGACAACACAGATACGCAGTATTTT.

This clonotype was seen only a few times. This chain uses TRBV10-2 with TRBJ2-3; 12 nucleotides line up with TRBD1. The length of the CDR3 is 19 residues. The J segment lost 5 bases and the V segment lost 0 bases, leaving 12 bases of the junction unmatched. Per the germline V gene, CDR1 is WSHSY and CDR2 is SAAADI. The CDR3 DNA reads as TGCGCCAGCAGTGAGTCGGGGGCGACGGGACAGGGGGCAAGAGATACGCAGTATTTT. Encoded protein: CASSESGATGQGARDTQYF.

This clonotype was counted ten times or more. An end of the junction does not agree with germline; a read error may underlie this. This rearrangement joins TRBV10-1 to TRBJ2-3; D unclear. This CDR3 comprises 15 residues. Per the germline V gene, CDR1 is WNHNN and CDR2 is SYGVQD (reference sequence). CDR3 sequence: CASREFTTSTDTQYF. The CDR3 DNA is TGCGCCAGCAGGGAGTTCACCACAAGCACAGATACGCAGTATTTT.